This T cell receptor beta chain stems from a study of T cells after yellow fever vaccination. This clonotype was counted only a few times. TCRdb analysed the 5' RACE reads with MiXCR anew, one entry per CDR3 protein. This sample has about 340,000 distinct CDR3 sequences, with under 5% found just once. Germline V gene data show CDR1 as MNHEY and CDR2 as SMNVEV (reference sequence). With V trimmed by 4 bases and J by 2 bases, 5 bases remained unmatched. The CDR3 sequence is 15 residues long. Sequencing was performed on PBMCs, taken 5 days after the yellow fever booster vaccination. V is TRBV27 and J is TRBJ2-3, with 8 bases aligning to TRBD1. The TCR comes from a young man who received the YFV17D yellow fever vaccine. The CDR3 loop is CASSSPRGLTDTQYF. The DNA of the CDR3 is TGTGCCAGCAGTTCCCCCAGGGGGCTCACAGATACGCAGTATTTT.